This T cell receptor (beta chain) comes out of a study of blood T cell repertoires in COVID-19. Turning to the study itself: The study drew acute and convalescent COVID-19 samples from the United States, Italy and Spain. Sources were T cells, B-cell-depleted T cells, or PBMCs; the material itself was cDNA or gDNA.

The CDR3 is 16 residues long. V shed 7 bases, J shed 7 bases, and the junction held 17 bases outside the gene matches. CDR1 and CDR2 from the germline V gene are SNHLY and FYNNEI. The protocol was immunoSEQ multiplex PCR, while the TCRdb copy is restricted to in-frame clones and leaves out a portion. The table has fewer than 500,000 clones, around nine tenths seen once. Participant reports of clinical history set cohort assignment. This sequence joins TRBV2 and TRBJ1-1, with 8 positions matching TRBD1. The clonotype was recovered from a woman aged 25 to 39 with acute COVID-19. Specimen: PBMCs or T cells enriched from blood (not recorded which). The CDR3 DNA sequence: TGTGCCAGCAAACCTTTGAAGGGGCAGGGGGCTATTGAAGCTTTCTTT. This translates into CASKPLKGQGAIEAFF.